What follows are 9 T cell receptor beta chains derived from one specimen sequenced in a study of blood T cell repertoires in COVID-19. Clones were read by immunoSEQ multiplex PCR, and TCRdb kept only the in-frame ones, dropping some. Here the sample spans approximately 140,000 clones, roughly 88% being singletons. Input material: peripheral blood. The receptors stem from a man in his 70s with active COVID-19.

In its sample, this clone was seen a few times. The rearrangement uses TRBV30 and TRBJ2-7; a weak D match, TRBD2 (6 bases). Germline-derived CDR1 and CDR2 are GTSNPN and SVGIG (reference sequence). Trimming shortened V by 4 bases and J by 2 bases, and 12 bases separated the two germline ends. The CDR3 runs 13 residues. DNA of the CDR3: TGTGCCTGGAAAGTGCTAGCGCCCTACGAGCAGTACTTC. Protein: CAWKVLAPYEQYF.

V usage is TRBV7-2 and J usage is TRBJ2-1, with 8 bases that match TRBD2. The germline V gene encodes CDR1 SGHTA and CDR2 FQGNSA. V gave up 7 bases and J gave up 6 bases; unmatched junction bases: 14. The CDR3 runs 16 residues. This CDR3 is CASTPRGTGGINEQFF. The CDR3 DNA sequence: TGTGCCAGCACCCCAAGGGGGACGGGAGGGATCAATGAGCAGTTCTTC.

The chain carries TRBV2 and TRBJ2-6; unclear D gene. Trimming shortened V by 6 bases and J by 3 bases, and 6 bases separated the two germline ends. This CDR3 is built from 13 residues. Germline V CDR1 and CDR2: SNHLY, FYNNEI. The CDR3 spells CASRQYGANVLTF. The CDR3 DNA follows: TGTGCCAGCAGGCAGTATGGGGCCAACGTCCTGACTTTC. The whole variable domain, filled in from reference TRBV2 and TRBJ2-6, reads EPEVTQTPSHQVTQMGQEVILRCVPISNHLYFYWYRQILGQKVEFLVSFYNNEISEKSEIFDDQFSVERPDGSNFTLKIRSTKLEDSAMYFCASRQYGANVLTFGAGSRLTVL.

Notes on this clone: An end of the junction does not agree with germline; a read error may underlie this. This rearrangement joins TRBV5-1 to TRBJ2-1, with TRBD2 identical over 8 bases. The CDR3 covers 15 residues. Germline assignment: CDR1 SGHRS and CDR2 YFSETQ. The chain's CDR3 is CASSLSGDSFNEQFF. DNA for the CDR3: TGCGCCAGCAGCCTTAGCGGGGACTCCTTCAATGAGCAGTTCTTC. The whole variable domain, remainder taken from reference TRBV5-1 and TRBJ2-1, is KAGVTQTPRYLIKTRGQQVTLSCSPISGHRSVSWYQQTPGQGLQFLFEYFSETQRNKGNFPGRFSGRQFSNSRSEMNVSTLELGDSALYLCASSLSGDSFNEQFFGPGTRLTVL.

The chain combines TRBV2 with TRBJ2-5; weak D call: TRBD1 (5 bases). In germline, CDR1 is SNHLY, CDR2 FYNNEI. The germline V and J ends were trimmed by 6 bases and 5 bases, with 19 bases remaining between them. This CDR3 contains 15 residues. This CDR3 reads CASSGQFGSSETQYF. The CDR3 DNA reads TGTGCCAGCAGCGGACAATTCGGAAGCAGCGAGACCCAGTACTTC.

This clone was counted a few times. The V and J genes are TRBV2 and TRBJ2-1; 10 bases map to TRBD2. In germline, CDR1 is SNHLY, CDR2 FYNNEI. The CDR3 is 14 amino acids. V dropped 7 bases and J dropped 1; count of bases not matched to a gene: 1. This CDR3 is CASTSGSSYNEQFF. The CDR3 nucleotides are TGTGCCAGCACTAGCGGGAGTTCCTACAATGAGCAGTTCTTC.

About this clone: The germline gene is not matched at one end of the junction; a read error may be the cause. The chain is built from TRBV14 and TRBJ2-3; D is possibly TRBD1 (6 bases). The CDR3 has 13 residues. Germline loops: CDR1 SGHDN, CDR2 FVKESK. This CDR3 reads CASSQGGRDKFSF. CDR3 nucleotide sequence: TGTGCCAGCAGCCAAGGGGGACGGGACAAATTTTCTTTT.

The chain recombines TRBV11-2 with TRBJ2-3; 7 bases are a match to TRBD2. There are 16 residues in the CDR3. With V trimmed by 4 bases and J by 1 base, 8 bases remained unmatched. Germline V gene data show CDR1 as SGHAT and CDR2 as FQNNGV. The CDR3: CASSSDGGRGTDTQYF. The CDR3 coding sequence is TGTGCCAGCAGCTCGGATGGCGGGAGAGGCACAGATACGCAGTATTTT.

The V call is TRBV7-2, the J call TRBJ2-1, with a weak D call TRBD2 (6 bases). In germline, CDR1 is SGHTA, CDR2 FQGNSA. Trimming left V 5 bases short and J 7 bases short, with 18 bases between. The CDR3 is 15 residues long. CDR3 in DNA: TGTGCCAGCAGCGGGGGTGGACTAACCTTTAATGAGCAGTTCTTC. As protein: CASSGGGLTFNEQFF. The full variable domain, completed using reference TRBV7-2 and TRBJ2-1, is GAGVSQSPSNKVTEKGKDVELRCDPISGHTALYWYRQSLGQGLEFLIYFQGNSAPDKSGLPSDRFSAERTGGSVSTLTIQRTQQEDSAVYLCASSGGGLTFNEQFFGPGTRLTVL.